The rows below give T cell receptor beta chains drawn from one sample of a study of T cell changes during pregnancy in multiple sclerosis. Assay used: immunoSEQ multiplex PCR; TCRdb lists only in-frame clones, some missing. The sample lists about 46,000 clones, approximately 92% occurring once. Sequencing used CD8+ T cells from peripheral blood mononuclear cells, obtained after pregnancy. The receptor set was obtained from a female donor with multiple sclerosis, enrolled in a pregnancy study. CDR3s include the opening cysteine and the closing phenylalanine or tryptophan. Each record gives: V gene, J gene, clone size, D gene, CDR3 protein, CDR3 DNA. A D gene is named only where the DNA matches it firmly. The size field is filled for only some rows; it gives once, few, many or a size class.

>TRBV6-5|TRBJ2-3|-|TRBD2
CASSLAGNTDTQYF
TGTGCCAGCAGTCTAGCGGGAAACACAGATACGCAGTATTTT
>TRBV28|TRBJ2-1|-|-
CASSLVAKDNEQFF
TGTGCCAGCAGTTTGGTTGCGAAAGACAATGAGCAGTTCTTC
>TRBV5-4|TRBJ2-3|-|TRBD1
CASSLGQGADTQYF
TGTGCCAGCAGCCTCGGACAGGGGGCAGATACGCAGTATTTT
>TRBV7-3|TRBJ1-1|once|-
CASSSQGNTEAFF
TGTGCCAGCAGCTCTCAGGGGAACACTGAAGCTTTCTTT
>TRBV9|TRBJ2-2|-|TRBD2
CASSVFSGLPGELFF
TGTGCCAGCAGCGTGTTTAGCGGGCTCCCCGGGGAGCTGTTTTTT
>TRBV7-9|TRBJ1-1|-|TRBD1
CASSAWTGENTEAFF
TGTGCCAGCAGCGCATGGACAGGAGAGAACACTGAAGCTTTCTTT
>TRBV27|TRBJ1-2|few|TRBD1
CASSKMTGQGGYTF
TGTGCCAGCAGTAAGATGACAGGGCAAGGAGGCTACACCTTC
>TRBV7-8|TRBJ1-1|-|-
CASSPRTEMNTEAFF
TGTGCCAGCAGCCCCCGGACAGAAATGAACACTGAAGCTTTCTTT
>TRBV7-6|TRBJ2-1|-|-
CASSLGGGEQFF
TGTGCCAGCAGCTTAGGCGGAGGTGAGCAGTTCTTC
>TRBV6-5|TRBJ2-7|-|TRBD2
CASSYSSGGPYEQYF
TGTGCCAGCAGTTACTCGTCGGGGGGGCCCTACGAGCAGTACTTC
>TRBV7-3|TRBJ2-1|-|TRBD2
CASSPSGGDYNEQFF
TGTGCCAGCAGCCCTAGCGGGGGGGACTACAATGAGCAGTTCTTC
>TRBV19|TRBJ1-3|-|-
CASSLGGGKLLNTIYF
TGTGCCAGTAGTCTCGGAGGAGGAAAACTCTTAAACACCATATATTTT
>TRBV7-3|TRBJ2-1|once|TRBD2
CASSLLAGASPSSYNEQFF
TGTGCCAGCAGTCTACTAGCGGGAGCTAGTCCAAGCTCCTACAATGAGCAGTTCTTC
>TRBV7-9|TRBJ2-5|-|TRBD1
CASSPRTGLETQYF
TGTGCCAGCAGCCCAAGGACAGGGTTGGAGACCCAGTACTTC
>TRBV7-9|TRBJ1-2|-|-
CASSLEGGMIYGYTF
TGTGCCAGCAGCTTAGAGGGGGGGATGATTTATGGCTACACCTTC
>TRBV4-1|TRBJ2-3|-|-
CASTELRDSTDTQYF
TGCGCCAGCACCGAATTACGGGATTCCACAGATACGCAGTATTTT
>TRBV10-1|TRBJ2-1|-|-
CASSELQGDNEQFF
TGCGCCAGCAGTGAGCTACAGGGAGACAATGAGCAGTTCTTC
>TRBV2|TRBJ2-7|-|-
CAGSGIPGVYEQYF
TGTGCCGGCAGTGGAATCCCCGGGGTTTACGAGCAGTACTTC